Below, 16 T cell receptor beta chains from the same sample are listed, as sequenced in a study of CD8+CD57+ T cells in acquired aplastic anemia. In patients chosen for sequencing, flow cytometry had shown CD8+CD57+ cell expansion. CDR3 and TCR beta VDJ profiling relied on genomic DNA as the template. In TCRdb, the reads were re-called with MiXCR into one record per CDR3 protein. The repertoire has about 180,000 distinct CDR3 sequences, about 60% of them found once; the top ten carry roughly 42%. Sequences were obtained from sorted CD4+, CD8+, or CD8+CD57+ T cells (not recorded which) from PBMCs. Receptors originate from a human donor with aplastic anemia.

The gene calls are TRBV15 and TRBJ1-5; D not resolved. The germline V and J ends were trimmed by 0 bases and 6 bases, with 12 bases remaining between them. CDR1 and CDR2 from the germline V gene are LNHNV and YYDKDF (reference sequence). This CDR3 comprises 15 residues. The CDR3 nucleotides read TGTGCCACCAGCAGAGAACCGCCCGGCTCTCAGCCCCAGCATTTT. Amino acid sequence: CATSREPPGSQPQHF.

V and J are TRBV20-1 and TRBJ2-7; 8 nucleotides agree with TRBD1. With 3 bases clipped from V and 3 bases from J, the junction kept 4 bases outside the gene matches. The germline V gene has CDR1 DFQATT and CDR2 SNEGSKA (reference sequence). CDR3 size: 13 residues. In nucleotides, the CDR3 is TGCAGTGCTAGGGACAGGGTTATCTACGAGCAGTACTTC. As protein: CSARDRVIYEQYF.

About this clonotype: One end of the junction does not line up with germline, which may come from a read error. This CDR3 is CSVEGAENSPLHF. CDR3 bases: TGCAGCGTAGAAGGGGCGGAGAATTCACCCCTCCACTTT. This sequence joins TRBV29-1 and TRBJ1-6; D possibly corresponds to TRBD1 (5 bases). CDR1 is SQVTM, CDR2 ANQGSEA, per germline. The CDR3 is 13 residues long.

On this clonotype itself: The conserved phenylalanine or tryptophan is not found at the CDR3 terminus, so this likely reflects a read error. No DNA is shown, since the ends of the CDR3 on it are uncertain; the CDR3 is the one TCRdb lists. CDR3 protein: CAISESGLVGEDY. This chain joins TRBV10-3 and TRBJ2-5; the D segment call TRBD2 is taken from the table without a DNA check. The CDR3 extends over 13 residues, inclusive of both ends. The germline gives CDR1 ENHRY, CDR2 SYGVKD.

This chain joins TRBV20-1 and TRBJ1-1; possibly TRBD1 for D (5 bases). Trimming took 4 bases from V and 5 from J, leaving 17 bases between them. Per germline, CDR1 DFQATT and CDR2 SNEGSKA (reference sequence). The length of the CDR3 is 14 residues. CDR3 residues: CSATLISEGTEAFF. The CDR3, as DNA: TGCAGTGCTACCCTCATCAGCGAGGGGACTGAAGCTTTCTTT.

The sample holds a few counts of this clonotype. The J gene is TRBJ1-2, the V gene TRBV7-3; TRBD1 might be the D (5 bases). The V gene lost 5 bases and the J gene lost 8 bases, with 18 bases spanning the gap. This CDR3 has 14 amino acids. Germline values: CDR1 SGHTA, CDR2 FQGTGA. CDR3 residues: CASSPRGRGEGYTF. CDR3 in DNA: TGTGCCAGCAGCCCACGGGGTAGGGGCGAAGGCTACACCTTC.

The V and J genes are TRBV5-1 and TRBJ2-1; 12 bases agree with TRBD1. CDR1 is SGHRS, CDR2 YFSETQ, per germline. With 3 bases clipped from V and 0 bases from J, the junction kept 7 bases outside the gene matches. This CDR3 has 18 residues. The chain's CDR3 is CASSSGQGARLSYNEQFF. The DNA for the CDR3 is TGCGCCAGCAGCTCGGGACAGGGGGCGCGTCTCTCCTACAATGAGCAGTTCTTC.

This clonotype has just a few counts. The chain combines TRBV2 with TRBJ1-6; a possible D gene is TRBD1 (5 bases). Looked up from germline, CDR1 is SNHLY and CDR2 is FYNNEI. The CDR3 spans 15 residues. V shed 1 base and J shed 7 bases, with 11 bases lying between them. The CDR3 sequence: CASSEGAQGNSPLHF. DNA for the CDR3: TGTGCCAGCAGTGAAGGGGCGCAGGGAAATTCACCCCTCCACTTT.

This clonotype has at least ten counts. The chain employs TRBV24-1 and TRBJ2-7; D is undetermined. V lost 4 bases and J 2 bases, leaving 14 bases between the germline ends. This CDR3 comprises 15 residues. The germline CDR1 and CDR2 sequences are KGHDR and SFDVKD. In DNA, the CDR3 is TGTGCCACCAGTGAGGGAAAGGCGGTACCCTACGAGCAGTACTTC. It codes for CATSEGKAVPYEQYF.

V usage is TRBV2 and J usage is TRBJ2-7; TRBD1 or TRBD2 may be the D gene (5 bases each). Germline V CDR1 and CDR2: SNHLY, FYNNEI. This CDR3 is 16 amino acids long. Trimming left V 4 bases short and J 1 base short, with 17 bases between. DNA of the CDR3: TGTGCCAGCAGTGGCCCCCGATCTGGGGGATCCTACGAGCAGTACTTC. It codes for CASSGPRSGGSYEQYF.

This clonotype appeared many times. V gene TRBV20-1 combines with J gene TRBJ2-3; D may match TRBD1 or TRBD2 (5 bases each). The CDR3 runs to 14 residues. CDR1 is DFQATT and CDR2 is SNEGSKA in the germline V gene (reference sequence). The V and J ends lost 1 base and 2 bases respectively, with 10 bases between them. CDR3: CSARVGENTDTQYF. CDR3 nucleotide sequence: TGCAGTGCTAGAGTGGGGGAGAACACAGATACGCAGTATTTT.

This clonotype was seen at least ten times. The J gene is TRBJ2-1, the V gene TRBV24-1; 11 bases are shared with TRBD2. CDR1 is KGHDR and CDR2 is SFDVKD in the germline V gene. V lost 5 bases, J lost 5 bases, and 13 bases stayed unmatched. There are 18 residues in the CDR3. CDR3 in DNA: TGTGCCACCAGTGCACATACCCTTCTAGCGGGGGGAGACAATGAGCAGTTCTTC. Translating it yields CATSAHTLLAGGDNEQFF.

A note on this clonotype: One end of the junction varies from germline; a read error may be responsible. The chain links TRBV7-7 to TRBJ2-7; 10 bases agree with TRBD1. The CDR3 contains 12 residues. Per the germline V gene, CDR1 is SSHAT and CDR2 is FNYEAQ (reference sequence). This CDR3 is CASSGQGGEQYF. CDR3 coding DNA: TGTGCTAGCAGTGGACAGGGGGGAGAGCAGTACTTC.

The chain has TRBV7-2 and TRBJ1-1; D ambiguous. V was pared by 5 bases and J by 1 base, with 14 bases between. Germline V gives CDR1 SGHTA, CDR2 FQGNSA. This CDR3 has 15 amino acids. CDR3 DNA: TGTGCCAGCAGCGGACGGGCCACCTGGAACACTGAAGCTTTCTTT. Translated: CASSGRATWNTEAFF.

Only a few counts were recorded for this clonotype. CDR3 bases: TGTGCCAGCAGCCCCGATCGTGAAAAACTGTTTTTT. As protein: CASSPDREKLFF. This chain links TRBV7-3 with TRBJ1-4; D gene uncertain. The CDR3 runs to 12 residues. Germline CDR1 is SGHTA and CDR2 is FQGTGA. With 5 bases removed from V and 7 bases from J, the gap between germline ends came to 8 bases. Using reference TRBV7-3 and TRBJ1-4 for the parts outside the CDR3, the full variable domain is GAGVSQTPSNKVTEKGKYVELRCDPISGHTALYWYRQSLGQGPEFLIYFQGTGAADDSGLPNDRFFAVRPEGSVSTLKIQRTERGDSAVYLCASSPDREKLFFGSGTQLSVL.

The chain joins TRBV5-1 to TRBJ2-1, with 11 positions matching TRBD2. Losses at the gene ends were 0 bases for V and 7 bases for J; bases not matched to a gene: 6. Germline V gene data show CDR1 as SGHRS and CDR2 as YFSETQ. The CDR3 length is 16 residues. The CDR3 spells CASSLATSGIGNEQFF. CDR3 coding DNA: TGCGCCAGCAGCTTGGCGACTAGCGGGATTGGTAATGAGCAGTTCTTC.